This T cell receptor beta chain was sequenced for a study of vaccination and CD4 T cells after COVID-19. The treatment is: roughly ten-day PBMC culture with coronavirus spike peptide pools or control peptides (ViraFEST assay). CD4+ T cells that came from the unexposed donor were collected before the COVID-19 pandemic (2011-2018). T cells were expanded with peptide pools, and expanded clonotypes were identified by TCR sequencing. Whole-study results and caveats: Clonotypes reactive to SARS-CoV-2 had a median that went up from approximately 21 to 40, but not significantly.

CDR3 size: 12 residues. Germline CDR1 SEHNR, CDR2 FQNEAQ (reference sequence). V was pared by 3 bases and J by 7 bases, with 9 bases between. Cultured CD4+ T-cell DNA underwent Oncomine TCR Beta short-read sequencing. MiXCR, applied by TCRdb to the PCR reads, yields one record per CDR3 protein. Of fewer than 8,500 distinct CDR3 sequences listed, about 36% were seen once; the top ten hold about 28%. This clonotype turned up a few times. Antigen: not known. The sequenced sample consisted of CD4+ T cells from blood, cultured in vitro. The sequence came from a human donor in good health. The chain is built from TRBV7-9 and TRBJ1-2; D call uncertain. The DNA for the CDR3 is TGTGCCAGCAGCTTGATGGATGCTGGCTACACCTTC. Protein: CASSLMDAGYTF.